A single sample gave rise to the 3 T cell receptor beta chains below, sequenced in a study of identical twins. TCRdb re-derived calls from the 5' RACE reads in MiXCR, one entry per CDR3 protein. The table lists under 450,000 distinct CDR3 sequences, around a sixth of them singletons, with 12% in the top ten. Sequenced: naive T cells sorted from blood. The receptors stem from a man aged 45-65 years in good health.

CDR3 DNA sequence: TGTGCCAGCAGTTACTCCCGGGACTCCGAGTTCTTC. It encodes CASSYSRDSEFF. The chain recombines TRBV6-2 or TRBV6-3 with TRBJ2-1, with TRBD2 as a possible D gene (6 bases). Trimming took 0 bases from V and 14 from J, leaving 11 bases between them. Germline V lookup: CDR1 MNHEY, CDR2 SVGEGT. This CDR3 has 12 residues.

This clonotype has a handful of counts. The V and J genes are TRBV6-5 and TRBJ2-2; D gene uncertain. The CDR3 is 18 amino acids. The germline CDR1 and CDR2 sequences are MNHEY and SVGAGI. V lost 0 bases and J 0 bases, leaving 14 bases between the germline ends. This CDR3 is CASSYSFWAGSNTGELFF. DNA of the CDR3: TGTGCCAGCAGTTACTCCTTCTGGGCCGGATCGAACACCGGGGAGCTGTTTTTT.

The V gene is TRBV6-2 or TRBV6-3, the J gene TRBJ2-1; 11 nucleotides line up with TRBD2. This CDR3 comprises 20 residues. V lost 7 bases and J lost 0; bases outside the gene matches: 17. The germline CDR1 and CDR2 sequences are MNHEY and SVGEGT. In DNA form, the CDR3 reads TGTGCCAGCACCGACGTAGCGGGAGGGCCGCCGGATGGCTCCTACAATGAGCAGTTCTTC. Translated: CASTDVAGGPPDGSYNEQFF.